These 22 T cell receptor beta chains came from one sample sequenced in a study of shared clonotypes between healthy human individuals. Measured with immunoSEQ multiplex PCR; TCRdb has only the in-frame clones, and not every one. The sample has under 1,100,000 clones, roughly 74% seen once. Sequencing input: memory CD4+ T cells from PBMCs. Subset of the sample: CD45RA-negative fraction. The receptor source for this set is a man aged 18 to 29 in good health. Some clones in this sample may be carry-over from other donors' samples.

The rearrangement uses TRBV27 and TRBJ1-2; D possibly corresponds to TRBD1 (5 bases). Germline values: CDR1 MNHEY, CDR2 SMNVEV (reference sequence). This CDR3 spans 13 amino acids. Trimming pared 5 bases from V and 7 bases from J, leaving 14 bases between. The CDR3 DNA reads TGTGCCAGCAGTCCTGCGGGGGGTGGTGGCTACACCTTC. Encoded protein: CASSPAGGGGYTF.

The CDR3 is CASSQGLAGNAIDEQFF. The CDR3 DNA sequence: TGTGCCAGCAGCCAAGGACTAGCGGGAAACGCCATTGATGAGCAGTTCTTC. This chain links TRBV7-9 with TRBJ2-1; TRBD2 aligns across 12 bases. CDR3 length: 17 residues. The V gene's germline CDR1 is SEHNR and CDR2 FQNEAQ (reference sequence). V lost 5 bases to trimming and J lost 8 bases; unmatched junction nucleotides: 13. The complete variable domain, with remaining parts taken from reference TRBV7-9 and TRBJ2-1, reads DTGVSQNPRHKITKRGQNVTFRCDPISEHNRLYWYRQTLGQGPEFLTYFQNEAQLEKSRLLSDRFSAERPKGSFSTLEIQRTEQGDSAMYLCASSQGLAGNAIDEQFFGPGTRLTVL.

J is TRBJ1-2 and V is TRBV29-1; 9 nucleotides line up with TRBD1. The CDR3 consists of 12 residues. Per germline, CDR1 SQVTM and CDR2 ANQGSEA. CDR3: CSTGGAGYGYTF. Here the CDR3 DNA reads TGCAGTACAGGGGGCGCCGGCTATGGCTACACCTTC.

This chain links TRBV7-9 with TRBJ1-1; unclear D gene. Trimming removed 5 bases from V and 0 bases from J, with 7 bases in between. The V gene's germline CDR1 is SEHNR and CDR2 FQNEAQ (reference sequence). The CDR3 extends over 13 amino acids. CDR3 residues: CASSRGLNTEAFF. The CDR3 DNA follows: TGTGCCAGCAGCCGCGGCCTGAACACTGAAGCTTTCTTT.

About this clone itself: Possible read error: a much larger clone is one base away. V is TRBV4-2 and J is TRBJ2-7; TRBD1 is a possible D gene (6 bases). This CDR3 region has 15 residues. The germline V gene encodes CDR1 LGHNA and CDR2 YNFKEQ. The CDR3 DNA reads TGTACCAGCAGCCAAGACCGGGGACAATTCTACGAGCAGTACTTC. Amino acids: CTSSQDRGQFYEQYF.

The chain recombines TRBV27 with TRBJ2-3, with 7 bases identical to TRBD2. Germline V gene data show CDR1 as MNHEY and CDR2 as SMNVEV (reference sequence). The CDR3 runs 16 residues. The V gene end was trimmed by 3 bases and the J gene end by 0 bases; junction bases not matched to a gene: 6. The CDR3 region is CASSFSLAASTDTQYF. The CDR3 DNA sequence: TGTGCCAGCAGTTTCTCTCTAGCGGCCAGCACAGATACGCAGTATTTT.

Concerning this clone: The same CDR3 arises from other DNA sequences in this sample as well. DNA of the CDR3: TGTGCCAGCAGTAGGACAGGGGGTGATCAGCCCCAGCATTTT. This gives the protein CASSRTGGDQPQHF. The rearrangement links TRBV6-5 to TRBJ1-5; 10 positions match TRBD1. Germline CDR1 and CDR2: MNHEY and SVGAGI. V dropped 5 bases and J dropped 5; count of bases not matched to a gene: 3. This CDR3 region has 14 residues.

The rearrangement links TRBV4-1 to TRBJ2-7, with 9 bases matching TRBD1. Germline V lookup: CDR1 MGHRA, CDR2 YSYEKL. With 4 bases clipped from V and 4 bases from J, the junction kept 17 bases outside the gene matches. CDR3 size: 18 residues. The CDR3, as DNA: TGCGCCAGCAGCCGCACGCCGGGACAGGGAGGTATTGGGTACGAGCAGTACTTC. The encoded protein is CASSRTPGQGGIGYEQYF.

This chain joins TRBV2 and TRBJ2-7; no clear D gene. V gave up 4 bases and J gave up 4 bases, with 8 bases separating them. The length of the CDR3 is 12 residues. CDR1 is SNHLY and CDR2 is FYNNEI in the germline V gene. The CDR3 reads CASSAAIYEQYF. Here the CDR3 DNA reads TGTGCCAGCAGTGCAGCCATATACGAGCAGTACTTC.

The chain recombines TRBV7-3 with TRBJ2-3; D is possibly TRBD2 (7 bases). Deletions cut 7 bases from V and 5 bases from J, with 19 bases between. The CDR3 consists of 15 residues. Germline lookup yields CDR1 SGHTA and CDR2 FQGTGA. CDR3: CASTQQGGEGDTQYF. The CDR3 nucleotides read TGTGCCAGCACCCAACAGGGAGGGGAGGGAGATACGCAGTATTTT.

The chain joins TRBV28 to TRBJ1-5; D is possibly TRBD1 (5 bases). Germline CDR1 MDHEN, CDR2 SYDVKM. The CDR3 consists of 14 residues. V lost 10 bases to trimming and J lost 1 base, with 14 bases between them. The CDR3 region is CATQGGRSNQPQHF. The CDR3 coding sequence is TGTGCCACCCAGGGTGGACGGAGCAATCAGCCCCAGCATTTT.

The V and J genes are TRBV7-9 and TRBJ1-4, with D maybe TRBD1 (5 bases). The V end was cut by 1 base, the J end by 7 bases, with 13 bases between. This CDR3 spans 15 amino acids. Germline CDR1 reads SEHNR; CDR2 reads FQNEAQ (reference sequence). This CDR3 reads CASSLGSGGSEKLFF. In DNA, the CDR3 is TGTGCCAGCAGCTTAGGGTCTGGGGGAAGTGAAAAACTGTTTTTT.

Remarks on this clone: This sample also contains other DNA sequences that code for the same CDR3. The chain joins TRBV5-4 to TRBJ2-3; 14 bases are a match to TRBD2. V gave up 3 bases and J gave up 3 bases; unmatched junction bases: 3. CDR1 and CDR2 (germline): SGHNT, YYREEE (reference sequence). CDR3 length: 16 residues. CDR3 sequence: CASSWGLAGATDTQYF. CDR3 sequence (DNA): TGTGCCAGCAGCTGGGGACTAGCGGGAGCAACAGATACGCAGTATTTT.

The chain couples TRBV7-9 to TRBJ2-1, with a tentative D call TRBD1 (6 bases). CDR1 SEHNR and CDR2 FQNEAQ come from the germline V gene (reference sequence). CDR3 size: 12 residues. Trimming left V 1 base short and J 11 bases short, with 9 bases between. The CDR3 is CASSLDGTQQFF. The CDR3 DNA reads TGTGCCAGCAGCTTAGATGGGACACAGCAGTTCTTC. Using reference TRBV7-9 and TRBJ2-1 for the parts outside the CDR3, the full variable domain is DTGVSQNPRHKITKRGQNVTFRCDPISEHNRLYWYRQTLGQGPEFLTYFQNEAQLEKSRLLSDRFSAERPKGSFSTLEIQRTEQGDSAMYLCASSLDGTQQFFGPGTRLTVL.

The chain combines TRBV10-3 with TRBJ1-2; the D is unclear. CDR1 is ENHRY, CDR2 SYGVKD, per germline. The germline V and J ends were trimmed by 5 bases and 1 base, with 8 bases remaining between them. The CDR3 runs 13 residues. CDR3 nucleotides: TGTGCCATCAGTACGACACTTAACTATGGCTACACCTTC. Translation: CAISTTLNYGYTF.

This clone occurred once. The gene calls are TRBV28 and TRBJ2-6; D not certain. CDR1 is MDHEN, CDR2 SYDVKM, per germline. This CDR3 is built from 13 residues. V was pared by 6 bases and J by 3 bases, with 6 bases between. CDR3 nucleotides: TGTGCCAGCAGGAGGAATGGGGCCAACGTCCTGACTTTC. This codes for CASRRNGANVLTF. Using reference TRBV28 and TRBJ2-6 for the parts outside the CDR3, the full variable domain is DVKVTQSSRYLVKRTGEKVFLECVQDMDHENMFWYRQDPGLGLRLIYFSYDVKMKEKGDIPEGYSVSREKKERFSLILESASTNQTSMYLCASRRNGANVLTFGAGSRLTVL.

The rearrangement joins TRBV30 to TRBJ2-7; 7 nucleotides line up with TRBD1. The CDR3 extends over 16 amino acids. CDR1 and CDR2 from the germline V gene are GTSNPN and SVGIG (reference sequence). J was trimmed by 3 bases and V by 5 bases; bases with no gene match: 16. CDR3 in DNA: TGTGCCTGGGATAGGTGGTCCGGGACAGTAGGCTACGAGCAGTACTTC. Translated, it gives CAWDRWSGTVGYEQYF.

In its sample, this clone was seen once. The chain employs TRBV2 and TRBJ1-2, with D uncertain. The V and J ends lost 6 bases and 1 base respectively, with 12 bases between them. Germline V lookup: CDR1 SNHLY, CDR2 FYNNEI. This CDR3 is 14 amino acids long. The CDR3 region has the DNA TGTGCCAGCAGCAACCCGGCCAGTAACTATGGCTACACCTTC. Its translation: CASSNPASNYGYTF. The full variable domain, in which reference TRBV2 and TRBJ1-2 provide the parts outside the CDR3, is EPEVTQTPSHQVTQMGQEVILRCVPISNHLYFYWYRQILGQKVEFLVSFYNNEISEKSEIFDDQFSVERPDGSNFTLKIRSTKLEDSAMYFCASSNPASNYGYTFGSGTRLTVV.

Many counts were recorded for this clone. The same CDR3 also results from other DNA sequences found in this sample. The chain recombines TRBV18 with TRBJ2-2; the match to TRBD1 covers 9 bases. The length of the CDR3 is 15 residues. V trimming: 6 bases; J trimming: 4 bases; junction bases outside the gene matches: 6. Germline CDR1 KGHSH, CDR2 LQKENI. CDR3 in amino acids: CASSSGTGSTGELFF. The CDR3 nucleotides read TGTGCCAGCTCGTCCGGGACAGGGAGCACCGGGGAGCTGTTTTTT.

CDR3 in DNA: TGTGCCAGCAGCTCGGACATTAACACTGAAGCTTTCTTT. As protein: CASSSDINTEAFF. This chain links TRBV6-5 with TRBJ1-1; TRBD1 is a possible D gene (5 bases). The CDR3 loop spans 13 amino acids. Germline V gene sequence: CDR1 MNHEY, CDR2 SVGAGI. V was cut by 6 bases and J by 2 bases, with 10 bases left in between.

This chain uses TRBV10-1 with TRBJ2-3; 7 positions match TRBD2. Germline assignment: CDR1 WNHNN and CDR2 SYGVQD (reference sequence). The CDR3 length is 14 residues. V dropped 5 bases and J dropped 1; count of bases not matched to a gene: 3. CDR3 protein: CASSSGKGTDTQYF. As DNA, the CDR3 is TGCGCCAGCAGTAGCGGGAAAGGCACAGATACGCAGTATTTT.

The CDR3 DNA reads TGTGCCAGCAGGGTGTCGTCGGGCCCCGGGGAGCTGTTTTTT. The encoded protein is CASRVSSGPGELFF. The chain is built from TRBV7-9 and TRBJ2-2; D gene unclear. The CDR3 length is 14 residues. V dropped 6 bases and J dropped 6 bases, with 14 bases sitting between them. Germline V gene data show CDR1 as SEHNR and CDR2 as FQNEAQ (reference sequence).